This T cell receptor beta chain was captured by sequencing in a study of post-analysis software for immune sequencing data. Study as a whole: Patients had relapsing-remitting, secondary progressive or progressive-relapsing multiple sclerosis; some lacked subtype. General study results and limits: Compared with controls, patients showed significantly lower normalized Chao1 diversity. Relative to controls, patients had five TRBV segments at higher frequency, with TRBV5-6, TRBV5-1 and TRBV20-1 among these.

TCR beta libraries were prepared from cDNA with unique molecular identifiers. TCRdb reprocessed the PCR reads via MiXCR and lists one record per CDR3 protein. The sample yields 150,000 to 200,000 distinct CDR3 sequences, under 40% seen once. The table lists this clonotype with a few counts. The target antigen is unknown. The CDR3 runs 13 residues. The germline V gene has CDR1 KGHDR and CDR2 SFDVKD. V lost 1 base, J lost 1 base, and 3 bases lay in between. The sequence was collected from a girl between 5 and 17 years old with multiple sclerosis. The source was blood, collected after autologous hematopoietic stem cell transplantation. The chain combines TRBV24-1 with TRBJ2-5; D is unclear. This chain's CDR3 is CATSDFGQETQYF. The CDR3 DNA is TGTGCCACCAGTGATTTCGGCCAAGAGACCCAGTACTTC.